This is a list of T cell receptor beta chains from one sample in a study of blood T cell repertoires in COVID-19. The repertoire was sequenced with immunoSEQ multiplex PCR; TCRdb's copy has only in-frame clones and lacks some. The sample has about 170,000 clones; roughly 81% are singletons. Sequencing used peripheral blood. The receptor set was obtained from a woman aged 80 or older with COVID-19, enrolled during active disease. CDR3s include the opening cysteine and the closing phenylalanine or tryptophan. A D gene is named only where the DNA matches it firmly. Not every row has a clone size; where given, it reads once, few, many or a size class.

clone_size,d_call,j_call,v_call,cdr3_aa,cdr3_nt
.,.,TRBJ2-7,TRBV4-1,CASSQGFGHYEQYF,TGCGCCAGCAGCCAAGGGTTCGGACATTACGAGCAGTACTTC
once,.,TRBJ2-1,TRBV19,CASKRDNEQFF,TGTGCCAGTAAGAGAGATAATGAGCAGTTCTTC
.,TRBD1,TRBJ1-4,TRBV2,CASTLWTGGEKLFF,TGTGCCAGCACGCTTTGGACAGGGGGAGAAAAACTGTTTTTT
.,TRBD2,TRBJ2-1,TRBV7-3,CASSLLPGLASIDEQFF,TGTGCCAGCAGCTTACTACCGGGACTAGCGTCGATCGATGAGCAGTTCTTC
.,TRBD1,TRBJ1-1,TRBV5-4,CASTRTGWAEAFF,TGTGCCAGCACCAGGACAGGGTGGGCTGAAGCTTTCTTT
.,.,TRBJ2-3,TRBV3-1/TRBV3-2,CASSQGLGLSTDTQYF,TGTGCCAGCAGCCAAGGACTAGGGCTTTCCACAGATACGCAGTATTTT
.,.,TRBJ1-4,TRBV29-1,CSVASSGTTNEKLFF,TGCAGCGTCGCCTCCTCCGGGACAACTAATGAAAAACTGTTTTTT
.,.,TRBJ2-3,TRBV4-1,CASSRDGGRDTQYF,TGCGCCAGCAGCCGGGACGGGGGTCGAGATACGCAGTATTTT
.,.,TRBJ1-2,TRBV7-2,CASSLDWTDYGYTF,TGTGCCAGCAGCTTAGATTGGACTGACTATGGCTACACCTTC
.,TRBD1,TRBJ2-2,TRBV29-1,CSGGQGGPGELFF,TGCAGCGGTGGACAGGGCGGCCCCGGGGAGCTGTTTTTT
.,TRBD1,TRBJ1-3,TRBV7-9,CASKPRDRGGSGNTIYF,TGTGCCAGCAAACCCCGGGACAGGGGAGGCTCTGGAAACACCATATATTTT
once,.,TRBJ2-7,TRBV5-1,CASSLEWSGDEQYF,TGCGCCAGCAGCTTGGAATGGTCAGGGGACGAGCAGTACTTC
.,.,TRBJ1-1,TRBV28,CASHRTGSEAFF,TGTGCCAGCCATCGAACCGGGTCTGAAGCTTTCTTT
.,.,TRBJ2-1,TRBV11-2,CASSSAGVTEQFF,TGTGCCAGCAGCTCCGCAGGGGTCACTGAGCAGTTCTTC
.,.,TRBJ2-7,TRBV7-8,CASSYLRIGAGYEQYF,TGTGCCAGCAGCTACTTGCGGATAGGGGCTGGCTACGAGCAGTACTTC
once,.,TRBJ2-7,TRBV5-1,CASSFTGDGEQYF,TGCGCCAGCAGCTTCACGGGAGACGGAGAGCAGTACTTC
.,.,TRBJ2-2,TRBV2,CASRREAANTGELFF,TGTGCCAGCCGACGGGAAGCGGCGAACACCGGGGAGCTGTTTTTT
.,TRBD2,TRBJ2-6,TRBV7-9,CASSSKRDSGANVLTF,TGTGCCAGCAGCTCGAAGCGGGACTCTGGGGCCAACGTCCTGACTTTC
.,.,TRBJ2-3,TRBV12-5,CASGFGVVGEDTQYF,TGTGCTAGTGGTTTTGGTGTGGTCGGTGAGGATACGCAGTATTTT
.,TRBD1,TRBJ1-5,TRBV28,CASSRNGQGRNQPQHF,TGTGCCAGCAGTAGAAACGGACAGGGGCGCAATCAGCCCCAGCATTTT
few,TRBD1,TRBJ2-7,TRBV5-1,CASSLGDRGPTLGQYF,TGCGCCAGCAGCTTGGGGGACAGAGGTCCTACCCTTGGGCAGTACTTC
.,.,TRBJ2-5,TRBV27,CAVWGRAQETQYF,TGTGCCGTCTGGGGCAGGGCCCAAGAGACCCAGTACTTC
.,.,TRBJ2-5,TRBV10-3,CAISRREETQYF,TGTGCCATTTCCCGCAGGGAAGAGACCCAGTACTTC
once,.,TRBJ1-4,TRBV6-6,CASSYWEGKEKLFF,TGTGCCAGCAGTTATTGGGAGGGGAAGGAAAAACTGTTTTTT
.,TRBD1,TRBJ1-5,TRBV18,CASSPPGQVVPQHF,TGTGCCAGCTCACCCCCGGGACAGGTAGTACCCCAGCATTTT
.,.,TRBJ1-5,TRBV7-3,CASSLIRGGNQPQHF,TGTGCCAGCAGCTTAATCAGGGGCGGCAATCAGCCCCAGCATTTT
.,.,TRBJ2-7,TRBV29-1,CSVQNRVNEQYF,TGCAGCGTTCAGAACAGGGTTAACGAGCAGTACTTC
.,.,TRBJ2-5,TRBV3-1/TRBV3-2,CASRPLGTPQETQYF,TGTGCCAGCAGACCCCTCGGGACACCCCAAGAGACCCAGTACTTC
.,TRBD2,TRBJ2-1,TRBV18,CASSLGLAVSNEQFF,TGTGCCAGCTCACTAGGACTAGCTGTGTCCAATGAGCAGTTCTTC
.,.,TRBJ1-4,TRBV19,CASSRGDYGEKLFF,TGTGCCAGTAGTCGGGGGGACTACGGTGAAAAACTGTTTTTT
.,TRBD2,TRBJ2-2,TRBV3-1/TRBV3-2,CASSTRLAGDTGELFF,TGTGCCAGCAGCACCCGACTAGCGGGAGACACCGGGGAGCTGTTTTTT
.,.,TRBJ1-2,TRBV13,CASSLGGGYGYTF,TGTGCCAGCAGCTTGGGGGGAGGCTATGGCTACACCTTC
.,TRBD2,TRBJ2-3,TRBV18,CASSPLSGGNTDTQYF,TGTGCCAGCTCACCCCTTAGCGGGGGCAACACAGATACGCAGTATTTT
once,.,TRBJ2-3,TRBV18,CASSLARANTDTQYF,TGTGCCAGCTCATTGGCCAGGGCCAACACAGATACGCAGTATTTT
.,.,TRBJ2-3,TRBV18,CASSRGGAHTDTQYF,TGTGCCAGCTCACGTGGCGGGGCGCACACAGATACGCAGTATTTT
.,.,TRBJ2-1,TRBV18,CASSSVGKGGNEQFF,TGTGCCAGCTCAAGTGTGGGCAAAGGGGGCAATGAGCAGTTCTTC
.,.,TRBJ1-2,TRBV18,CASSPPGRVYGYTF,TGTGCCAGCTCACCACCCGGCAGGGTCTATGGCTACACCTTC
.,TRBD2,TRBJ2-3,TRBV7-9,CASSLVANSGRSSDTQYF,TGTGCCAGCAGCTTAGTTGCCAATAGCGGGAGGAGTTCAGATACGCAGTATTTT
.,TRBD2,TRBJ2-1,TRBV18,CASSPRAGVNKNEQFF,TGTGCCAGCTCACCACGAGCGGGAGTGAATAAAAATGAGCAGTTCTTC
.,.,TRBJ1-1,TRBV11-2,CASSLDRAFF,TGTGCCAGCAGCTTAGATCGTGCTTTCTTT
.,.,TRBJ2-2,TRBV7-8,CASSAHRNTGELFF,TGTGCCAGCAGCGCCCACAGGAACACCGGGGAGCTGTTTTTT
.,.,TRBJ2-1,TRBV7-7,CASSSGRGNEQFF,TGTGCCAGCAGCTCGGGCAGGGGCAATGAGCAGTTCTTC
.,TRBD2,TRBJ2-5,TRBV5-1,CASSSRTSGLETQYF,TGCGCCAGCAGCTCACGGACTAGCGGGTTGGAGACCCAGTACTTC
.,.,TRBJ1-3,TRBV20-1,CSALLGNTIYF,TGCAGTGCTTTATTGGGAAACACCATATATTTT
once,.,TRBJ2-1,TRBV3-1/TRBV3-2,CASSQPTGGWGEQFF,TGTGCCAGCAGCCAACCGACAGGTGGGTGGGGTGAGCAGTTCTTC
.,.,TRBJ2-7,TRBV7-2,CASSLASGAQNEQYF,TGTGCCAGCAGCTTAGCTTCAGGGGCCCAGAACGAGCAGTACTTC
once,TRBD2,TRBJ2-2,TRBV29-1,CSVWTSGRSGELFF,TGCAGCGTTTGGACTAGCGGGCGGTCCGGGGAGCTGTTTTTT
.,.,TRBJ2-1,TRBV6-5,CASSPADWYNEQFF,TGTGCCAGCAGTCCAGCCGACTGGTACAATGAGCAGTTCTTC
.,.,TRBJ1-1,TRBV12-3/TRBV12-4,CASSLIGEAFF,TGTGCCAGCAGTTTGATTGGCGAAGCTTTCTTT
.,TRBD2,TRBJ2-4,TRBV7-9,CASRRLAGVLNIQYF,TGTGCCAGCAGGAGACTAGCGGGAGTCTTGAACATTCAGTACTTC
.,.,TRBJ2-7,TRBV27,CASSLSFGYEQYF,TGTGCCAGCAGTTTATCTTTCGGGTACGAGCAGTACTTC
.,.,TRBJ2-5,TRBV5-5,CASSFSHLLALGETQYF,TGTGCCAGCAGCTTTAGCCACCTGCTAGCCCTAGGAGAGACCCAGTACTTC
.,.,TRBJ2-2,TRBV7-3,CASSLTDYGELFF,TGTGCCAGCAGCTTAACGGACTACGGGGAGCTGTTTTTT